The 21 T cell receptor beta chains below come from one sample, sequenced in a study of T-cell memory formation after mild COVID-19. TCRdb independently ran MiXCR on the 5' RACE reads; one entry per CDR3 protein. The repertoire includes 150,000 to 200,000 distinct CDR3 sequences, about 9.9% of them detected once, and roughly 3.8% sits in the top ten. The specimen was PBMCs or a T cell subset sorted from them (not recorded which). All receptors come from a man aged 18 to 29 who had mild COVID-19 (a few samples of this study predate the infection). Cell type and time point are not known.

V and J are TRBV18 and TRBJ2-2, with unresolved D. This CDR3 comprises 14 residues. The germline CDR1 and CDR2 sequences are KGHSH and LQKENI. Trimming cost V 4 bases and J 0 bases, with 6 bases left between them. The CDR3 loop reads CASSLLTNTGELFF. CDR3 DNA sequence: TGTGCCAGCTCACTACTTACGAACACCGGGGAGCTGTTTTTT.

The chain joins TRBV7-6 to TRBJ2-5, with TRBD1 as a possible D gene (6 bases). Per the germline V gene, CDR1 is SGHVS and CDR2 is FNYEAQ. This CDR3 region has 13 residues. The V and J ends lost 2 bases and 4 bases respectively, with 8 bases between them. The CDR3 spells CASSLHRVETQYF. Here the CDR3 DNA reads TGTGCCAGCAGCTTACACAGGGTAGAGACCCAGTACTTC.

The chain links TRBV2 to TRBJ1-6; D perhaps matches TRBD1 (6 bases). CDR3 length: 14 residues. Germline V gene lookup returns CDR1 SNHLY and CDR2 FYNNEI. V shed 1 base and J shed 11 bases, with 12 bases lying between them. CDR3 nucleotides: TGTGCCAGCAGTGAAGACAGGGTTGGGACACCCCTCCACTTT. The encoded protein is CASSEDRVGTPLHF.

This clonotype was recorded a few times. V usage is TRBV20-1 and J usage is TRBJ1-1, with D maybe TRBD1 (5 bases). The CDR3 length is 15 residues. Deletions cut 3 bases from V and 0 bases from J, with 14 bases between. The germline gives CDR1 DFQATT, CDR2 SNEGSKA (reference sequence). The CDR3 bases are TGCAGTGCTAGTCTAGGGGACTCCTTGAACACTGAAGCTTTCTTT. It specifies CSASLGDSLNTEAFF.

Only a few counts were recorded for this clonotype. The V call is TRBV5-1, the J call TRBJ2-7; perhaps D is TRBD1 or TRBD2 (5 bases each). Germline CDR1 reads SGHRS; CDR2 reads YFSETQ. The CDR3 consists of 14 residues. The ends were cut back, 0 bases at V and 7 bases at J, with 14 bases in the middle. DNA of the CDR3: TGCGCCAGCAGCTTGGGCCCCCCTGGGGGTGAGCAGTACTTC. Translating gives CASSLGPPGGEQYF.

This clonotype showed up just a few times. J is TRBJ2-3 and V is TRBV5-4, with D hard to call. This CDR3 has 15 amino acids. The V end lost 4 bases, the J end lost 1 base, and 13 bases lay between the germline ends. CDR1 and CDR2 from the germline V gene are SGHNT and YYREEE (reference sequence). CDR3 nucleotide sequence: TGTGCCAGCAGCGGCTCGTGGTCTGGCACAGATACGCAGTATTTT. It yields the protein CASSGSWSGTDTQYF.

The V call is TRBV7-2, the J call TRBJ2-2; D is ambiguous. The CDR3 has 16 residues. Germline V CDR1 and CDR2: SGHTA, FQGNSA. The ends were cut back, 1 base at V and 3 bases at J, with 12 bases in the middle. The CDR3 DNA is TGTGCCAGCAGCTTAGACAGTGCCCGGGACACCGGGGAGCTGTTTTTT. It codes for CASSLDSARDTGELFF.

In its sample, this clonotype was seen many times. This sequence joins TRBV12-3 or TRBV12-4 and TRBJ2-4; no firm D call. Deletions cut 3 bases from V and 0 bases from J, with 6 bases between. The CDR3 is 14 residues long. Written as DNA, the CDR3 is TGTGCCAGCAGTTTTGTTTTAGCCAAAAACATTCAGTACTTC. The encoded protein is CASSFVLAKNIQYF.

V is TRBV7-9 and J is TRBJ2-5, with TRBD2 matching 9 bases. The CDR3 has 16 residues. The V and J ends lost 0 bases and 7 bases, in that order; junction bases with no gene match: 9. From germline, CDR1 is SEHNR and CDR2 FQNEAQ (reference sequence). The CDR3 DNA reads as TGTGCCAGCAGCTTAGCCCTAGCGGGGTCCCGGGGGACCCAGTACTTC. Translated: CASSLALAGSRGTQYF.

The rearrangement joins TRBV2 to TRBJ2-5, with D perhaps matching TRBD2 (5 bases). Trimming removed 6 bases from V and 0 bases from J, with 11 bases in between. Germline values: CDR1 SNHLY, CDR2 FYNNEI. CDR3 length: 14 amino acids. This CDR3 reads CASRPTNNQETQYF. The CDR3 DNA follows: TGTGCCAGCAGGCCGACTAACAACCAAGAGACCCAGTACTTC.

This clonotype was observed once. The chain couples TRBV4-2 to TRBJ2-3, with TRBD2 matching over 7 bases. With 0 bases clipped from V and 4 bases from J, the junction kept 4 bases outside the gene matches. The length of the CDR3 is 15 residues. The germline V gene encodes CDR1 LGHNA and CDR2 YNFKEQ. CDR3 DNA sequence: TGTGCCAGCAGCCAAGATGGGGGGAGGGCAGATACGCAGTATTTT. It translates to CASSQDGGRADTQYF.

There are a few counts of this clonotype. The chain carries TRBV3-1 and TRBJ1-2; D ambiguous. V shed 3 bases and J shed 4 bases, with 6 bases lying between them. This CDR3 comprises 12 residues. Germline V gene lookup returns CDR1 LGHDT and CDR2 YNNKEL (reference sequence). CDR3 sequence: CASSQDGYGYTF. The CDR3 bases are TGTGCCAGCAGCCAGGACGGCTATGGCTACACCTTC.

The chain uses TRBV20-1 and TRBJ2-1; 14 bases map to TRBD2. The V gene's germline CDR1 is DFQATT and CDR2 SNEGSKA (reference sequence). The J segment lost 9 bases and the V segment lost 3 bases, leaving 16 bases of the junction unmatched. The CDR3 extends over 18 amino acids. The CDR3 spells CSASQTSGGAFQSGEQFF. As DNA, the CDR3 is TGCAGTGCTAGCCAGACTAGCGGGGGGGCGTTTCAATCTGGTGAGCAGTTCTTC.

This chain connects TRBV6-2 or TRBV6-3 to TRBJ2-1, with TRBD2 matching 11 bases. With 8 bases clipped from V and 10 bases from J, the junction kept 10 bases outside the gene matches. The CDR3 consists of 14 residues. Per the germline V gene, CDR1 is MNHEY and CDR2 is SVGEGT. This chain's CDR3 is CASCTLAGVREQFF. CDR3 nucleotides: TGTGCCAGCTGCACACTAGCGGGGGTCCGGGAGCAGTTCTTC.

This clonotype was counted only a few times. The CDR3 DNA sequence: TGTGCCAGCGCCGGACAGGGGCTCACTGAAGCTTTCTTT. Protein sequence: CASAGQGLTEAFF. The rearrangement joins TRBV6-5 to TRBJ1-1, with 9 positions matching TRBD1. Germline loops: CDR1 MNHEY, CDR2 SVGAGI. The CDR3 runs 13 residues. V gave up 8 bases and J gave up 4 bases; unmatched junction bases: 5.

The chain combines TRBV7-6 with TRBJ2-4; maybe TRBD1 (6 bases). The V end lost 5 bases, the J end lost 6 bases, and 17 bases lay between the germline ends. This CDR3 is built from 15 residues. The germline gives CDR1 SGHVS, CDR2 FNYEAQ. DNA of the CDR3: TGTGCCAGCAGCCCTGACAGGTTGGGTTTAAACATTCAGTACTTC. It yields the protein CASSPDRLGLNIQYF. The full variable domain, rest sourced from reference TRBV7-6 and TRBJ2-4, is GAGVSQSPRYKVTKRGQDVALRCDPISGHVSLYWYRQALGQGPEFLTYFNYEAQQDKSGLPNDRFSAERPEGSISTLTIQRTEQRDSAMYRCASSPDRLGLNIQYFGAGTRLSVL.

At least ten counts were recorded for this clonotype. The rearrangement joins TRBV5-1 to TRBJ2-3; maybe TRBD2 (6 bases). V lost 0 bases to trimming and J lost 4 bases, with 9 bases between them. Germline V CDR1 and CDR2: SGHRS, YFSETQ. The CDR3 covers 14 residues. The CDR3 sequence: CASSLGLGSDTQYF. CDR3 DNA sequence: TGCGCCAGCAGCTTGGGACTAGGCTCAGATACGCAGTATTTT.

This clonotype showed up just a few times. V usage is TRBV20-1 and J usage is TRBJ1-5; D is unclear. This CDR3 is 12 amino acids long. Trimming removed 6 bases from V and 6 bases from J, with 12 bases in between. Germline CDR1 and CDR2: DFQATT and SNEGSKA (reference sequence). The CDR3 protein is CSAVGEGQPQHF. Here the CDR3 DNA reads TGCAGTGCGGTCGGGGAGGGTCAGCCCCAGCATTTT.

The sample holds a few counts of this clonotype. The chain is built from TRBV5-1 and TRBJ1-6; TRBD1 aligns across 11 bases. The germline gives CDR1 SGHRS, CDR2 YFSETQ. Losses at the gene ends were 1 base for V and 9 bases for J; bases not matched to a gene: 6. This CDR3 has 16 residues. The CDR3 protein is CASSLRVGTGGSPLHF. The CDR3 DNA reads as TGCGCCAGCAGCTTGCGGGTAGGGACAGGGGGTTCACCCCTCCACTTT.

This clonotype occurred many times. J is TRBJ2-1 and V is TRBV7-2, with TRBD1 as a possible D gene (6 bases). The CDR3 spans 16 residues. Germline CDR1 SGHTA, CDR2 FQGNSA. V shed 5 bases and J shed 0 bases, with 14 bases lying between them. The CDR3 is CASSQRQVGSYNEQFF. The CDR3 DNA is TGTGCCAGCAGCCAAAGACAGGTGGGCTCCTACAATGAGCAGTTCTTC.

This clonotype was detected only a few times. This chain links TRBV4-2 with TRBJ2-2, with D tentatively TRBD1 (6 bases). Germline V gene lookup returns CDR1 LGHNA and CDR2 YNFKEQ. This CDR3 is 15 amino acids long. V gave up 2 bases and J gave up 7 bases, with 14 bases separating them. The CDR3 here is CASSQTTGFSGELFF. DNA of the CDR3: TGTGCCAGCAGCCAAACCACAGGGTTTAGCGGGGAGCTGTTTTTT.